Described below is a single T cell receptor (beta chain) sequence and its context. Its antigen is undetermined. CDR3 length equals 13 residues. Germline CDR1 reads DFQATT; CDR2 reads SNEGSKA (reference sequence). Libraries of TRB cDNA were made by 5' RACE and carried UMIs. TCRdb reworked the 5' RACE reads into one entry per CDR3 protein, no DNA. The specimen's table records about 150,000 distinct CDR3 sequences. The sample originates from a study of CXCR3-negative and CXCR3-positive naive CD8 T cells. Findings and caveats of the study: For memory CD8+ cells diversity was much lower, but both naive subsets had comparably high diversity. Fresh PBMCs served for most assays, and CXCR3 expression fell partially after cryopreservation. Naive CXCR3-negative cells resembled naive CXCR3-positive cells in TRBV-TRBJ usage; memory cells differed. The TRB CDR3s that CXCR3-positive naive cells carried were more hydrophobic than those of CXCR3-negative naive cells. The naive subsets expressed comparable surface CD5, and the authors inferred TCR strength from TRB CDR3 properties.

The V and J genes are TRBV20-1 and TRBJ2-7; TCRdb's D gene call, TRBD1, goes unchecked for lack of DNA. The sequencing input was naive CXCR3+ CD8+ T cells from blood. Subset given: CD45RO-CCR7+CD27+CD95- naive CD8+ T cells expressing CXCR3 (TNR3+). The TCR was taken from a human donor in good health. Some clones in this sample may be carry-over from other donors' samples. CDR3 loop: CSATSGQGYEQYF.